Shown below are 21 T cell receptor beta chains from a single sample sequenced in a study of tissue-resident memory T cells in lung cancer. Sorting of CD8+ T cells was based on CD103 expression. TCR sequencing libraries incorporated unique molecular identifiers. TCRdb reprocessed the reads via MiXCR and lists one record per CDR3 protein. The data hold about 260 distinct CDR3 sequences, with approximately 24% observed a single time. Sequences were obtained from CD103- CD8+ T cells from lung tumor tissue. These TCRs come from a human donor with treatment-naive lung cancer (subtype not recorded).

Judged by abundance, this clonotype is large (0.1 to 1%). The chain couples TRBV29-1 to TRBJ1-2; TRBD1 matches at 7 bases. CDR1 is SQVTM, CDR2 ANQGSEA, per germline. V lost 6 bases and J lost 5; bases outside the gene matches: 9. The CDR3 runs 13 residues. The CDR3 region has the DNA TGCAGCGTGCCTTGGACAGGTGCTTATGGCTACACCTTC. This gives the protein CSVPWTGAYGYTF.

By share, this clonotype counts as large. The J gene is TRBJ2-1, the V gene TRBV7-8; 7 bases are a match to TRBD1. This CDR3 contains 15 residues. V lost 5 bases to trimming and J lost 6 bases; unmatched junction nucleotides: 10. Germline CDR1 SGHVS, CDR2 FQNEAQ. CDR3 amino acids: CASSARQGPSNEQFF. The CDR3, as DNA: TGTGCCAGCAGCGCTCGACAGGGACCCTCCAATGAGCAGTTCTTC.

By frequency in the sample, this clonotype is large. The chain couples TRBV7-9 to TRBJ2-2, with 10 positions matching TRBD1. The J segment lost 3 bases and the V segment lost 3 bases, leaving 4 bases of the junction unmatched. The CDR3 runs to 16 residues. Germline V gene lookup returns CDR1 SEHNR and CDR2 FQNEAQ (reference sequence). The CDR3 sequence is CASSFSGTGDTGELFF. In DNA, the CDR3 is TGTGCCAGCAGCTTTTCTGGGACAGGGGACACCGGGGAGCTGTTTTTT.

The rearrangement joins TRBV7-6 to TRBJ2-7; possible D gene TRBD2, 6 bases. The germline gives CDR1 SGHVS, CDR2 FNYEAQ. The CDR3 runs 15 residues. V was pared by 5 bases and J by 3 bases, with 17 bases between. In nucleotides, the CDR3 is TGTGCCAGCAGCCCCGCTAGTGGGGACTTCTACGAGCAGTACTTC. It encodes CASSPASGDFYEQYF.

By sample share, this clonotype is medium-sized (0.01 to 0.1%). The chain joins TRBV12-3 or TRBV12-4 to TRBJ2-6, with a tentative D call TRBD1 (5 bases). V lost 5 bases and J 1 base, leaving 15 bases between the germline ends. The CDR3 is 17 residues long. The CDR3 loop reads CASSLNRNTSGANVLTF. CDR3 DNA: TGTGCCAGCAGTCTGAACAGGAATACGTCTGGGGCCAACGTCCTGACTTTC.

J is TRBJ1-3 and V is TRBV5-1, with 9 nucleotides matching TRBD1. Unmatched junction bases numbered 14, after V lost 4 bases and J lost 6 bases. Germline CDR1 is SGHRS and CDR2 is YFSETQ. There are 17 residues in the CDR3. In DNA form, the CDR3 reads TGCGCCAGCAGCCACGGACAGGGGCTGGTCACTGAAAACACCATATATTTT. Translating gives CASSHGQGLVTENTIYF. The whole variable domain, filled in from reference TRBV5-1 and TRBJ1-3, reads KAGVTQTPRYLIKTRGQQVTLSCSPISGHRSVSWYQQTPGQGLQFLFEYFSETQRNKGNFPGRFSGRQFSNSRSEMNVSTLELGDSALYLCASSHGQGLVTENTIYFGEGSWLTVV.

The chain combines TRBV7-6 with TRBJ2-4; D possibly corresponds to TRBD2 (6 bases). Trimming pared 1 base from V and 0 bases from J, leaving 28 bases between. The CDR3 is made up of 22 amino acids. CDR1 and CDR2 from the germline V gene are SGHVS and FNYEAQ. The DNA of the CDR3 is TGTGCCAGCAGCTTAGGAATTCCGCGGGGTACAGTAGACTTAATAGCCAAAAACATTCAGTACTTC. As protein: CASSLGIPRGTVDLIAKNIQYF. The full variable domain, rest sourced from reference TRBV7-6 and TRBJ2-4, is GAGVSQSPRYKVTKRGQDVALRCDPISGHVSLYWYRQALGQGPEFLTYFNYEAQQDKSGLPNDRFSAERPEGSISTLTIQRTEQRDSAMYRCASSLGIPRGTVDLIAKNIQYFGAGTRLSVL.

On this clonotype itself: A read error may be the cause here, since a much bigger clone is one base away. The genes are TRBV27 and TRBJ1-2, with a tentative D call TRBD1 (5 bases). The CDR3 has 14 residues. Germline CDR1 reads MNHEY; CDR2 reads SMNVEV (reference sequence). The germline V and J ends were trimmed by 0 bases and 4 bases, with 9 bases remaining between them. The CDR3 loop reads CASSLSVTAYGYTF. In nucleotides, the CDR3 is TGTGCCAGCAGTTTATCGGTGACAGCCTATGGCTACACCTTC.

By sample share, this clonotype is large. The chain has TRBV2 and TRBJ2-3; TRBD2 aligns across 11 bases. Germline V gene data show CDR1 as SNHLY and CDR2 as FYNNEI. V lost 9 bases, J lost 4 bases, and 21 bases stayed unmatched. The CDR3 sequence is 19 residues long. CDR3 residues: CARTHDYLDSGGAADTQYF. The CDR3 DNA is TGTGCCAGGACCCACGACTACCTGGATAGCGGGGGGGCCGCAGATACGCAGTATTTT.

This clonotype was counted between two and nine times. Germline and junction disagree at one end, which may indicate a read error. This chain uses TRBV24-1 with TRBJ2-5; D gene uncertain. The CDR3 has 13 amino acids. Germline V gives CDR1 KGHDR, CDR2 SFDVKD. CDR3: CATRPALQETQYF. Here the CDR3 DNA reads TGTGCTACCAGACCAGCATTACAAGAGACCCAGTACTTC.

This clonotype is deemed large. This CDR3 reads CASSYDLAGGDEQYF. The CDR3, as DNA: TGTGCCAGCAGTTACGATCTAGCGGGGGGAGACGAGCAGTACTTC. The rearrangement joins TRBV6-2 or TRBV6-3 to TRBJ2-7; 11 bases are a match to TRBD2. V was clipped by 2 bases and J by 5 bases; unmatched bases: 5. Germline values: CDR1 MNHEY, CDR2 SVGEGT. The CDR3 loop spans 15 amino acids.

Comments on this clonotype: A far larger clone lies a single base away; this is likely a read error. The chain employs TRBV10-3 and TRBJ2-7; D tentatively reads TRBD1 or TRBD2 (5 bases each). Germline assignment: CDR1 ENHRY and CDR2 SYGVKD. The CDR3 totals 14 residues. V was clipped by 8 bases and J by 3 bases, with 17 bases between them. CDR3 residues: CAIGTYGANYEQYF. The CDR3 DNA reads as TGTGCCATCGGCACTTACGGGGCAAACTACGAGCAGTACTTC.

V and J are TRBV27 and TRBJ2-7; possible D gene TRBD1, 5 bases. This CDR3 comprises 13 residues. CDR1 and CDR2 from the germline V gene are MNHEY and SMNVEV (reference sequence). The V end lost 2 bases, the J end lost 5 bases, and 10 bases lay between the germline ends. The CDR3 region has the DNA TGTGCCAGCAGTTTAAGCAGGGTCAACGAGCAGTACTTC. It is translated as CASSLSRVNEQYF.

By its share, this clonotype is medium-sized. The CDR3 bases are TGTGCCACCAGGGGACGCGGGGAATCGTACAATGAGCAGTTCTTC. Protein: CATRGRGESYNEQFF. This chain joins TRBV24-1 and TRBJ2-1, with TRBD2 as a possible D gene (6 bases). This CDR3 spans 15 amino acids. Trimming took off 7 bases at V and 4 bases at J, with 16 bases between the two ends. The germline gives CDR1 KGHDR, CDR2 SFDVKD.

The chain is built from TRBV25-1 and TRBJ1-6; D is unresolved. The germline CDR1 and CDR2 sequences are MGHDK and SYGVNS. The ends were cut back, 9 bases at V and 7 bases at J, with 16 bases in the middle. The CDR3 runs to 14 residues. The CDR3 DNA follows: TGTGCCAGAAGGGATGCGGCCAGCAATTCACCCCTCCACTTT. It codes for CARRDAASNSPLHF. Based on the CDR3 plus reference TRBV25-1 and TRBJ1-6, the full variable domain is EADIYQTPRYLVIGTGKKITLECSQTMGHDKMYWYQQDPGMELHLIHYSYGVNSTEKGDLSSESTVSRIRTEHFPLTLESARPSHTSQYLCARRDAASNSPLHFGNGTRLTVT.

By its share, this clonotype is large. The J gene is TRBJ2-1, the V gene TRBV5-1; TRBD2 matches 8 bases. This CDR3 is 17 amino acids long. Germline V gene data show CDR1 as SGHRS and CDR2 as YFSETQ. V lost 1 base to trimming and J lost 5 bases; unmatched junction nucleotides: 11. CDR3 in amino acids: CASSLNNAGGWDNEQFF. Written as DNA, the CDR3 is TGCGCCAGCAGCTTGAACAACGCGGGGGGCTGGGACAATGAGCAGTTCTTC.

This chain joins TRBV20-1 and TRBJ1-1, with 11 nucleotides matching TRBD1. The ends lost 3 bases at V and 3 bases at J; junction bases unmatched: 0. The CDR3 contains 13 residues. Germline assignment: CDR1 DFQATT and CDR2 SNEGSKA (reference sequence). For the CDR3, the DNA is TGCAGTGCTAGGGGACAGGGGGACACTGAAGCTTTCTTT. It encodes CSARGQGDTEAFF.

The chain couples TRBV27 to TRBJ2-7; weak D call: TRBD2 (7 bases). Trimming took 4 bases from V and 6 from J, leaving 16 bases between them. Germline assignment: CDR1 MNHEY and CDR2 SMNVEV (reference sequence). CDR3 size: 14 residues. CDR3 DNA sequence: TGTGCCAGCAGTTGGAGGGGGGGGCTGCGCGAGCAGTACTTC. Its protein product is CASSWRGGLREQYF.

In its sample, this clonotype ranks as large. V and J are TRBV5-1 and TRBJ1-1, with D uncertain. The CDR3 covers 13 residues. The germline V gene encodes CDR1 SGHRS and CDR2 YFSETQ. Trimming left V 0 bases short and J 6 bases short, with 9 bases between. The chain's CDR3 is CASSLEASPEAFF. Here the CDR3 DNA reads TGCGCCAGCAGCTTGGAGGCAAGCCCTGAAGCTTTCTTT. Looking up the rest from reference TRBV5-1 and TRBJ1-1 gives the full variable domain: KAGVTQTPRYLIKTRGQQVTLSCSPISGHRSVSWYQQTPGQGLQFLFEYFSETQRNKGNFPGRFSGRQFSNSRSEMNVSTLELGDSALYLCASSLEASPEAFFGQGTRLTVV.

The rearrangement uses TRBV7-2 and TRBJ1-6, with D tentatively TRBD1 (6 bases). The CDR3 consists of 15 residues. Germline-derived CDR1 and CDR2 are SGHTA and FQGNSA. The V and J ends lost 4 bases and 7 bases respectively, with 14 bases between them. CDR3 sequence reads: CASSYLPGGNSPLHF. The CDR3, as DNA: TGTGCCAGCAGCTACCTTCCCGGGGGCAATTCACCCCTCCACTTT.

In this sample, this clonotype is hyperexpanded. The CDR3 DNA follows: TGCGCCAGCAGCTTTGGAGGGCAGGAGTACTCTGGAAACACCATATATTTT. Translating gives CASSFGGQEYSGNTIYF. The V call is TRBV5-1, the J call TRBJ1-3; D is unclear. The length of the CDR3 is 17 residues. Germline loops: CDR1 SGHRS, CDR2 YFSETQ. Deletions cut 2 bases from V and 0 bases from J, with 15 bases between.